This TCR beta chain is from a study of preoperative IRX-2 immunotherapy in early breast cancer (dated by TCRdb to the late 2010s). Interpreted using the paper, the treatment or condition label stands for: preoperative locoregional IRX-2 cytokine immunotherapy. The samples were obtained from a phase Ib study that tested preoperative, locoregional IRX-2 cytokine immunotherapy designed to prime immune responses. Donors were patients with early-stage breast cancer who received IRX-2 before surgery. The protocol used for the library was the immunoSEQ multiplex PCR assay. TCRdb mirrors the immuneACCESS table, restricted to in-frame sequences. Some clones are absent from its copies; in checked studies, under half trace to an unresolved V gene, and the reason for the others is unknown. The sample contains tens of thousands of clones, approximately 77% of them found a single time. Under 8% of the sample lies in the top ten.

As concerns this clone: Which antigen it targets is not known. One base away there is no much larger clone; base qualities are not given.

V and J are truncated by 5 bases and 5 bases respectively, leaving an intervening sequence of 18 bases. CDR1 and CDR2 are read off the germline V gene as MNHGY and SAAAGT. Counted from cysteine to phenylalanine, this CDR3 has 16 amino acids. Of all the DNA, just the CDR3 is kept, 48 bases in frame from base 1. The chain is made from TRBV6-8 and TRBJ2-2, with a tentative D gene TRBD1 over 6 matching bases. Sample: lymph node tissue, taken after IRX-2 immunotherapy. The sequence derives from a human donor with breast cancer. The DNA sequence follows: TGTGCCAGCAGTGCCAAACAGGGCTTTGGGACCGGGGAGCTGTTTTTT. Its protein is CASSAKQGFGTGELFF.